The source of this T cell receptor (beta chain) is a study of Graves' ophthalmopathy and Graves' hyperthyroidism. Study background: Upon initial diagnosis and before any treatment, peripheral blood was collected. Study-wide results and caveats: In blood, most expanded thyroid clonotypes above 0.001 frequency were also detected. Cross-validated, the 13-signature model showed 87.88%/81.08% sensitivity/specificity, and 80%/75% in the test set.

This clonotype was seen many times. The antigen remains undetermined. RNA transcripts were the source from which TCR beta CDR3 regions were amplified. A first-round RT-PCR used HTBI primers, followed by a second-round multiplex PCR. TCRdb processed the multiplex PCR reads anew with MiXCR; each CDR3 protein has one entry. The sample comprises about 170,000 distinct CDR3 sequences, 30% to 45% of which are singletons, and under 6.5% rests with the top ten. This CDR3 has 16 amino acids. The V and J ends lost 4 bases and 0 bases respectively, with 12 bases between them. From germline, CDR1 is MNHEY and CDR2 SMNVEV (reference sequence).

The source of this sequence is a woman in her thirties or forties with Graves' ophthalmopathy. J is TRBJ2-2 and V is TRBV27; D may be TRBD1 or TRBD2 (6 bases each). Material for sequencing was peripheral blood. CDR3 sequence: CASSSKGGTNTGELFF. For the CDR3, the DNA is TGTGCCAGCAGTTCGAAGGGGGGTACGAACACCGGGGAGCTGTTTTTT.